These 31 T cell receptor beta chains came from one sample sequenced in a study of cytomegalovirus exposure and HLA in healthy donors. The PCR used 60 Vbeta and 13 Jbeta primers. Clones were sequenced by immunoSEQ multiplex PCR, and TCRdb holds only the in-frame ones, with some missing. There are about 190,000 clones in the sample, with around 0.95% held by the top ten. The sample comprised PBMCs. These receptors came from a woman in her twenties or thirties in good health and CMV-seropositive.

The rearrangement uses TRBV6-6 and TRBJ2-1; a possible D gene is TRBD2 (6 bases). The CDR3 totals 15 residues. Trimming cost V 6 bases and J 9 bases, with 21 bases left between them. Germline CDR1 MNHNY, CDR2 SVGAGI (reference sequence). The CDR3 here is CASRDTGVMVVEQFF. For the CDR3, the DNA is TGTGCCAGCAGGGACACGGGGGTAATGGTGGTTGAGCAGTTCTTC.

V gene TRBV6-1 combines with J gene TRBJ2-5, with D perhaps TRBD1 (5 bases). Germline CDR1 and CDR2: MNHNS and SASEGT. The CDR3 sequence is 14 residues long. Trimming left V 4 bases short and J 7 bases short, with 16 bases between. The CDR3 DNA sequence: TGTGCCAGCAGTGCAACAGGCGCCAGAGGGACCCAGTACTTC. Translating gives CASSATGARGTQYF.

The chain recombines TRBV10-3 with TRBJ2-7; a weak D match, TRBD2 (7 bases). CDR1 ENHRY and CDR2 SYGVKD come from the germline V gene. The V end was cut by 0 bases, the J end by 6 bases, with 12 bases between. This CDR3 is built from 14 residues. The CDR3 region has the DNA TGTGCCATCAGTGAGTCAGGGGGAGGGTCCGAGCAGTACTTC. The encoded protein is CAISESGGGSEQYF.

The genes are TRBV7-9 and TRBJ2-5; possibly TRBD2 for D (6 bases). The V end lost 5 bases, the J end lost 1 base, and 11 bases lay between the germline ends. The CDR3 loop spans 14 amino acids. Germline V gives CDR1 SEHNR, CDR2 FQNEAQ (reference sequence). CDR3 loop: CASSDERVQETQYF. The DNA of the CDR3 is TGTGCCAGCAGCGACGAGCGGGTCCAAGAGACCCAGTACTTC.

V usage is TRBV7-9 and J usage is TRBJ1-1; TRBD1 matches 8 bases. This CDR3 has 14 amino acids. Trimming removed 5 bases from V and 4 bases from J; junction bases left unmatched: 6. The germline V gene has CDR1 SEHNR and CDR2 FQNEAQ (reference sequence). The CDR3 region is CASSLGQGITEAFF. CDR3 DNA: TGTGCCAGCAGCCTAGGACAGGGTATCACTGAAGCTTTCTTT. The full variable domain, its missing parts supplied by reference TRBV7-9 and TRBJ1-1, is DTGVSQNPRHKITKRGQNVTFRCDPISEHNRLYWYRQTLGQGPEFLTYFQNEAQLEKSRLLSDRFSAERPKGSFSTLEIQRTEQGDSAMYLCASSLGQGITEAFFGQGTRLTVV.

The rearrangement links TRBV5-1 to TRBJ2-7; the match to TRBD2 covers 8 bases. The CDR3 extends over 15 amino acids. Germline CDR1 and CDR2: SGHRS and YFSETQ. Germline trimming cut 0 bases from V and 3 bases from J; bases unmatched to any gene: 5. CDR3 DNA sequence: TGCGCCAGCAGCTTGGACGAACTAGCGGTCTACGAGCAGTACTTC. Protein sequence: CASSLDELAVYEQYF. Using reference TRBV5-1 and TRBJ2-7 for the parts outside the CDR3, the full variable domain is KAGVTQTPRYLIKTRGQQVTLSCSPISGHRSVSWYQQTPGQGLQFLFEYFSETQRNKGNFPGRFSGRQFSNSRSEMNVSTLELGDSALYLCASSLDELAVYEQYFGPGTRLTVT.

The chain couples TRBV4-2 to TRBJ2-2; no firm D call. The CDR3 has 16 amino acids. Looked up from germline, CDR1 is LGHNA and CDR2 is YNFKEQ. V was pared by 4 bases and J by 3 bases, with 15 bases between. CDR3 bases: TGTGCCAGCAGCCTCCTGGGTGAGCGTCACACCGGGGAGCTGTTTTTT. The encoded protein is CASSLLGERHTGELFF.

This chain joins TRBV6-1 and TRBJ2-5; the D gene is possibly TRBD2 (5 bases). Germline loops: CDR1 MNHNS, CDR2 SASEGT. Between the trimmed V and J ends, which lost 6 bases and 5 bases, there was a span of 16 bases. There are 14 residues in the CDR3. CDR3 in DNA: TGTGCCAGCAGGGGTTCGGGGTCGTTGGAGACCCAGTACTTC. Translation gives CASRGSGSLETQYF.

This rearrangement joins TRBV19 to TRBJ2-7, with 8 nucleotides matching TRBD1. Trimming cost V 5 bases and J 2 bases; bases outside gene matches: 5. The CDR3 runs to 14 residues. Germline CDR1 and CDR2: LNHDA and SQIVND (reference sequence). For the CDR3, the DNA is TGTGCCAGTAGTGGCGGGACAGGAGCCTACGAGCAGTACTTC. Translating it yields CASSGGTGAYEQYF.

This chain joins TRBV9 and TRBJ1-2; D gene unclear. The CDR3 has 12 amino acids. V was pared by 2 bases and J by 3 bases, with 5 bases between. In germline, CDR1 is SGDLS, CDR2 YYNGEE. Here the CDR3 DNA reads TGTGCCAGCAGCGTGAGTTACTATGGCTACACCTTC. It encodes CASSVSYYGYTF.

The chain recombines TRBV7-8 with TRBJ1-2; tentatively, D is TRBD1 (6 bases). The CDR3 loop spans 14 amino acids. V was clipped by 5 bases and J by 4 bases, with 14 bases between them. CDR1 and CDR2 from the germline V gene are SGHVS and FQNEAQ. CDR3 region: CASSPHREGYGYTF. The CDR3 bases are TGTGCCAGCAGCCCCCACAGGGAGGGCTATGGCTACACCTTC.

V usage is TRBV7-9 and J usage is TRBJ2-3; D unresolved. The germline CDR1 and CDR2 sequences are SEHNR and FQNEAQ (reference sequence). The V end lost 1 base, the J end lost 2 bases, and 16 bases lay between the germline ends. This CDR3 is 17 amino acids long. The chain's CDR3 is CASSLVRILLITDTQYF. CDR3 DNA sequence: TGTGCCAGCAGCTTAGTGAGGATCTTACTTATCACAGATACGCAGTATTTT.

The rearrangement uses TRBV27 and TRBJ2-2, with D unresolved. The V end lost 5 bases, the J end lost 0 bases, and 16 bases lay between the germline ends. Germline V lookup: CDR1 MNHEY, CDR2 SMNVEV (reference sequence). The CDR3 extends over 17 amino acids. CDR3 sequence reads: CASSRAKQNSNTGELFF. The DNA of the CDR3 is TGTGCCAGCAGTCGAGCCAAACAGAACTCGAACACCGGGGAGCTGTTTTTT.

The chain is built from TRBV28 and TRBJ2-1, with 7 nucleotides matching TRBD1. The CDR3 totals 15 residues. Germline V gives CDR1 MDHEN, CDR2 SYDVKM. V lost 6 bases, J lost 4 bases, and 9 bases stayed unmatched. The CDR3 DNA reads TGTGCCAGCAGCCCCGTCGGGACAGTTTACAATGAGCAGTTCTTC. Amino acids: CASSPVGTVYNEQFF.

This chain links TRBV7-2 with TRBJ2-3; 13 positions match TRBD2. The germline CDR1 and CDR2 sequences are SGHTA and FQGNSA. V was clipped by 5 bases and J by 7 bases; unmatched bases: 6. There are 15 residues in the CDR3. CDR3 in DNA: TGTGCCAGCAGCGCGGGACTAGCGGGGAGAAATACGCAGTATTTT. It translates to CASSAGLAGRNTQYF.

The rearrangement links TRBV19 to TRBJ1-2, with D maybe TRBD1 (6 bases). This CDR3 has 15 amino acids. Trimming stripped 6 bases from V and 6 bases from J, with 20 bases between. Germline CDR1 reads LNHDA; CDR2 reads SQIVND (reference sequence). DNA of the CDR3: TGTGCCAGTAGCTTCTCTAGGGGGTTGGAGAATGGCTACACCTTC. It yields the protein CASSFSRGLENGYTF. Together with reference TRBV19 and TRBJ1-2, the CDR3 gives the full variable domain: DGGITQSPKYLFRKEGQNVTLSCEQNLNHDAMYWYRQDPGQGLRLIYYSQIVNDFQKGDIAEGYSVSREKKESFPLTVTSAQKNPTAFYLCASSFSRGLENGYTFGSGTRLTVV.

The rearrangement joins TRBV4-3 to TRBJ2-1; 11 bases are shared with TRBD2. Germline V gives CDR1 LGHNA, CDR2 YSLEER. V lost 3 bases and J lost 6; bases outside the gene matches: 10. The CDR3 contains 17 residues. The CDR3 DNA sequence: TGCGCCAGCAGCCAGCCATTACTAGCGGGAGTATCCAATGAGCAGTTCTTC. Protein sequence: CASSQPLLAGVSNEQFF.

V and J are TRBV6-5 and TRBJ2-5; 7 bases fit TRBD1. This CDR3 has 11 amino acids. Germline V gives CDR1 MNHEY, CDR2 SVGAGI. The trim removed 6 bases at V and 10 bases at J, leaving 5 bases unmatched. The CDR3 DNA reads TGTGCCAGCAGCCAGGGGGAAAGCCAGTACTTC. Translation: CASSQGESQYF.

J is TRBJ1-2 and V is TRBV9, with D uncertain. With 0 bases removed from V and 0 bases from J, the gap between germline ends came to 12 bases. Germline loops: CDR1 SGDLS, CDR2 YYNGEE. The CDR3 covers 16 residues. The CDR3 sequence: CASSVDAVGPNYGYTF. CDR3 nucleotides: TGTGCCAGCAGCGTAGACGCCGTCGGTCCTAACTATGGCTACACCTTC.

The chain carries TRBV19 and TRBJ2-7, with TRBD1 as a possible D gene (5 bases). The V gene lost 3 bases and the J gene lost 5 bases, with 23 bases spanning the gap. Germline V gene data show CDR1 as LNHDA and CDR2 as SQIVND (reference sequence). CDR3 length: 17 amino acids. The CDR3 DNA follows: TGTGCCAGTAGTATTGAAGGGGCAGGCCCACGACTCGACGAGCAGTACTTC. Translating gives CASSIEGAGPRLDEQYF.

Concerning this clone: The same CDR3 is also encoded by other DNA sequences in this sample. This chain connects TRBV10-1 to TRBJ2-1, with D perhaps matching TRBD1 (6 bases). CDR3 length: 11 amino acids. Trimming pared 5 bases from V and 8 bases from J, leaving 7 bases between. Germline CDR1 reads WNHNN; CDR2 reads SYGVQD (reference sequence). The CDR3 loop reads CASSTGYEQFF. Written as DNA, the CDR3 is TGCGCCAGCAGTACAGGGTATGAGCAGTTCTTC.

The CDR3 loop reads CASSPYQQGNEETQYF. The CDR3 DNA reads TGTGCCAGCTCACCTTATCAACAGGGAAATGAAGAGACCCAGTACTTC. The V and J genes are TRBV18 and TRBJ2-5, with TRBD1 as a possible D gene (6 bases). Germline values: CDR1 KGHSH, CDR2 LQKENI. V gave up 3 bases and J gave up 3 bases, with 17 bases separating them. The CDR3 is made up of 16 amino acids.

The V and J genes are TRBV9 and TRBJ2-7; 7 bases align to TRBD2. Germline V gene data show CDR1 as SGDLS and CDR2 as YYNGEE. V shed 4 bases, J shed 1 base, and the junction held 8 bases outside the gene matches. The CDR3 contains 15 residues. The CDR3 region is CASSPHSGASYEQYF. The CDR3 DNA follows: TGTGCCAGCAGCCCCCACAGCGGGGCATCCTACGAGCAGTACTTC.

The chain is built from TRBV21-1 and TRBJ1-2; the table assigns TRBD1, which was not confirmed against the DNA. TRBV21-1 has pseudogene status. The CDR3 is 18 amino acids. The CDR3 nucleotides read TGTGCCAGCAGCAAAGAAGGGACAGGGGGTCGGGAAAACTATGGCTACACCTTC. This translates into CASSKEGTGGRENYGYTF.

CDR3 residues: CASGLALEQPQHF. The CDR3 nucleotides read TGTGCTAGTGGTTTGGCCCTGGAGCAGCCCCAGCATTTT. This chain uses TRBV12-5 with TRBJ1-5; D ambiguous. The V gene's germline CDR1 is LGHNT and CDR2 FRNRAP. The V end was cut by 1 base, the J end by 7 bases, with 8 bases between. This CDR3 spans 13 amino acids.

The chain recombines TRBV9 with TRBJ2-2; D perhaps matches TRBD1 (5 bases). Germline V gene lookup returns CDR1 SGDLS and CDR2 YYNGEE. This CDR3 comprises 13 residues. With 6 bases removed from V and 6 bases from J, the gap between germline ends came to 12 bases. CDR3 residues: CASTSGYPGELFF. In nucleotides, the CDR3 is TGTGCCAGCACCTCAGGGTACCCCGGGGAGCTGTTTTTT.

The chain couples TRBV10-3 to TRBJ1-1; D may be TRBD1 (6 bases). Germline V gene lookup returns CDR1 ENHRY and CDR2 SYGVKD. The length of the CDR3 is 18 residues. V gave up 8 bases and J gave up 1 base, with 26 bases separating them. The CDR3 bases are TGTGCCATCGGGCGTGCCCTATTTGACAGGCAACAGAACACTGAAGCTTTCTTT. Encoded protein: CAIGRALFDRQQNTEAFF.

The chain's CDR3 is CASSLVAVYGYTF. DNA for the CDR3: TGTGCCAGCAGCTTGGTCGCAGTCTATGGCTACACCTTC. V and J are TRBV5-6 and TRBJ1-2; D is unresolved. Between the trimmed V and J ends, which lost 0 bases and 4 bases, there was a span of 7 bases. The CDR3 length is 13 residues. Germline V gives CDR1 SGHDT, CDR2 YYEEEE.

CDR3: CASYGPGIYEQYF. CDR3 DNA: TGCGCCAGCTACGGGCCGGGGATTTACGAGCAGTACTTC. The J gene is TRBJ2-7, the V gene TRBV5-1, with D possibly being TRBD2 (5 bases). Trimming cost V 7 bases and J 4 bases, with 15 bases left between them. Germline V gene lookup returns CDR1 SGHRS and CDR2 YFSETQ. The CDR3 is made up of 13 amino acids.

This chain joins TRBV6-5 and TRBJ2-5; perhaps TRBD1 as D (6 bases). Matching the DNA end better, TRBJ2-7 makes the J call doubtful. Germline-derived CDR1 and CDR2 are MNHEY and SVGAGI. This CDR3 is 15 amino acids long. The CDR3 DNA reads as TGTGCCAGCAGTAACCTCAGGGGCAGCTCCTACGAGCAGTACTTC. Its protein is CASSNLRGSSYEQYF.

V usage is TRBV2 and J usage is TRBJ2-3, with D hard to call. The germline CDR1 and CDR2 sequences are SNHLY and FYNNEI. There are 17 residues in the CDR3. V dropped 2 bases and J dropped 5 bases, with 20 bases sitting between them. The CDR3 bases are TGTGCCAGCAGTGAAACTCGGCCACTGGGCCTGGGAGATACGCAGTATTTT. This gives the protein CASSETRPLGLGDTQYF.